This T cell receptor (beta chain) was retrieved from a study of blood T cell repertoires in COVID-19 (dated by TCRdb to 2018 to 2021). With regard to the full study: Collaborator samples came from the United States, Italy and Spain and covered acute and convalescent phases of COVID-19. The material from the prospective study consisted of cDNA or gDNA derived from T cells, B-cell-depleted T cells, or PBMCs. The dataset comprised deeply sampled blood TCRbeta repertoires from subjects exposed to, actively infected with, or recovered from COVID-19. A freely available public database, intended as a resource for researchers studying the immune response to SARS-CoV-2, is where the repertoires were released. Samples came from the ongoing ImmuneRACE study (first 160 participants) plus 1,254 subjects from 6 global collaborators. Nearly every sample came with metadata listing a de-identified subject ID, COVID-19 status, age in years and sex. Where HLA class I and class II types were available, the types were taken from metadata supplied by the sample provider, not from assay-based typing. The paper as a whole reports these results and caveats: The amount of clinical and demographic metadata varied by source and participant and was provided uncurated.

In the case of this clone: Its binding antigen is unknown. Base qualities are missing; no much larger clone stands one base away.

TCRbeta CDR3 regions were amplified from genomic DNA by means of the immunoSEQ Assay, a bias-controlled multiplex PCR. In the source study's methods: The number of nucleated cells in each sample was estimated by amplification of reference gene primers within the assay. To quantify the absolute abundance of each unique TCRbeta CDR3 rearrangement, sequence reads were collapsed and filtered. For each sample, productive Simpson clonality was calculated as the square root of Simpson's diversity index over productive rearrangements. TCRdb took over this immuneACCESS table, retaining in-frame rearrangements with V and J assigned. Such tables are incomplete; in checked studies, under half of the missing clones stem from an unresolved V gene, and the remainder is unexplained. For V, J and clone size, that table is used; D and trimming come from the DNA. The sample has around 250,000 clones on record, 90% to 95% of them singletons. Together, the top ten hold 1.2% of the sample.

Participants in the prospective study were aged about 18 to 100 years, lived in 24 United States geographic areas, and enrolled through a virtual design. To assign participants to cohorts, the prospective study relied on clinical history that participants themselves reported in a screening survey and a study questionnaire. Mobile phlebotomists in the prospective study collected whole blood, serum and a nasopharyngeal or oropharyngeal swab from every participant. Participants in the prospective study had the option to provide additional blood draws and questionnaires over a roughly two-month period. Before DNA extraction, blood samples from the prospective study were shipped at room temperature or frozen. Per the germline V gene (reference sequence), MNHEY is the CDR1 and SMNVEV is the CDR2. Including the terminal cysteine and phenylalanine, the CDR3 comprises 15 residues. The CDR3 DNA has 45 bases and is translated from base 1. The V and J ends are trimmed by 3 bases and 7 bases, leaving 13 bases between them.

The material sequenced was PBMCs or T cells enriched from blood (not recorded which). This TCR derives from a human donor in a cohort exposed to, infected with or recovered from COVID-19 (not recorded which). The donor label of this sample is uncertain. In this chain, TRBV27 is recombined with TRBJ1-6; the D segment could be TRBD1, given 6 matching bases. In nucleotide form, the sequence is TGTGCCAGCAGTTTGAGGGGGAGAGGAAATTCACCCCTCCACTTT. Its translation is CASSLRGRGNSPLHF.